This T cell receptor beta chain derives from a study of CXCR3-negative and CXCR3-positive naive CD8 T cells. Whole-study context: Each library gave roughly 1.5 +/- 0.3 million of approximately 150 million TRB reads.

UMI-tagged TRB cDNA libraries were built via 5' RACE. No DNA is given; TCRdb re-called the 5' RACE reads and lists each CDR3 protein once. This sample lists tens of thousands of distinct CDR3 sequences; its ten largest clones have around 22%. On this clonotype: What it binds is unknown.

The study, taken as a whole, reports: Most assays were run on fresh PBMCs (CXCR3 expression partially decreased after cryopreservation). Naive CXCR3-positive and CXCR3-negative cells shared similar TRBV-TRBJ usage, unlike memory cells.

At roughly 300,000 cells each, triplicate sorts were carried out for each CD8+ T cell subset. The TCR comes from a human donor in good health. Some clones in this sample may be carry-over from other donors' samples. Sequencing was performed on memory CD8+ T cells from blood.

The CDR3: CSVEVAASYEQYF. The rearrangement links TRBV29-1 to TRBJ2-7. The CDR3 has 13 amino acids. From germline, CDR1 is SQVTM and CDR2 ANQGSEA.